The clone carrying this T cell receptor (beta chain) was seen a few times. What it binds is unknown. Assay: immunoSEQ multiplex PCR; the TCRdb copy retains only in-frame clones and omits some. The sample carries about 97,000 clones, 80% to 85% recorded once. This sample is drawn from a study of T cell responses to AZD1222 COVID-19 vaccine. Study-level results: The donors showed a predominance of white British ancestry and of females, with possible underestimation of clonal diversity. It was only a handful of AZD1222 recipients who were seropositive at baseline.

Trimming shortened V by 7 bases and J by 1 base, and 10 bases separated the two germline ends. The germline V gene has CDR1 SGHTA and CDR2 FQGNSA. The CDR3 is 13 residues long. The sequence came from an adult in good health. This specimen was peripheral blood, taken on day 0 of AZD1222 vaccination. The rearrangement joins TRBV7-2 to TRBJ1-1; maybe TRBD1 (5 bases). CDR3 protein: CASIGQSNTEAFF. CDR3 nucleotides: TGTGCCAGCATCGGACAATCGAACACTGAAGCTTTCTTT.